The rows below give T cell receptor beta chains drawn from one sample of a study of CD8 T cells in Susac syndrome. TCRdb independently ran MiXCR on the immunoSEQ multiplex PCR reads; one entry per CDR3 protein. The data show 110,000 or so distinct CDR3 sequences, with 85% to 95% seen just once and 0.093% held by the top ten. Sequenced input: CD4+ T cells from PBMCs. Receptors originate from a human donor with multiple sclerosis. CDR3s include the opening cysteine and the closing phenylalanine or tryptophan. Fields, in order: clone size, V gene, D gene, J gene, CDR3 DNA, CDR3 protein. D genes are given only for firm matches. Clone size is not always given. Where it is, it says once, few, many or a class for expanded clones.

-,TRBV9,-,TRBJ2-1,TGTGCCAGCAGCCTTCGCCCGGATGTAAGGACCTACAATGAGCAGTTCTTC,CASSLRPDVRTYNEQFF
-,TRBV4-2,-,TRBJ1-2,TGTGCCAGCAGCCAAGGATCGGCAGGGAACTATGGCTACACCTTC,CASSQGSAGNYGYTF
once,TRBV12-3/TRBV12-4,TRBD2,TRBJ2-7,TGTGCCAGCAGTCCTAGCGGGGGTTCCTACGAGCAGTACTTC,CASSPSGGSYEQYF
-,TRBV6-2/TRBV6-3,-,TRBJ2-5,TGTGCCAGCAGGGATACAGGATCGAGAGAGACCCAGTACTTC,CASRDTGSRETQYF
-,TRBV19,TRBD1,TRBJ2-7,TGTGCCAGTACCGACTCGGGCAGGGGGCTCTACGAGCAGTACTTC,CASTDSGRGLYEQYF
-,TRBV24-1,TRBD1,TRBJ2-5,TGTGCCACCAGTGTTGGACAGGGAGGAAAAGAGACCCAGTACTTC,CATSVGQGGKETQYF
-,TRBV12-3/TRBV12-4,-,TRBJ1-5,TGTGCCACCTCTCCCGGAGGGGCGAATCAGCCCCAGCATTTT,CATSPGGANQPQHF
-,TRBV11-3,-,TRBJ1-1,TGTGCCAGCAGCTTAGAACAGGGTGGTGCTGAAGCTTTCTTT,CASSLEQGGAEAFF
-,TRBV3-1,-,TRBJ1-2,TGTGCCAGCAGCCCAGGGACTTCTACTTATGGCTACACCTTC,CASSPGTSTYGYTF
-,TRBV2,-,TRBJ1-5,TGTGCCAGCAGTGAATTCCGTCAGTCTAATCAGCCCCAGCATTTT,CASSEFRQSNQPQHF
-,TRBV20-1,TRBD1,TRBJ2-2,TGCAGTGCTTCGGGACAGCCCATACTTGGTAACACCGGGGAGCTGTTTTTT,CSASGQPILGNTGELFF
-,TRBV7-2,-,TRBJ2-2,TGTGCCAGCAGCCCCCGAGGGGGGGAGAACACCGGGGAGCTGTTTTTT,CASSPRGGENTGELFF
-,TRBV24-1,TRBD1,TRBJ2-7,TGTGCCACCAGTGACTACGACAGGGTCGAGCAGTACTTC,CATSDYDRVEQYF
-,TRBV14,-,TRBJ2-1,TGTGCCAGCAGTCGGATCGCGGCAGACATCTCCTACAATGAGCAGTTCTTC,CASSRIAADISYNEQFF
-,TRBV29-1,-,TRBJ1-1,TGCAGCGTTAGTGACAGGAACACTGAAGCTTTCTTT,CSVSDRNTEAFF
-,TRBV20-1,TRBD2,TRBJ2-7,TGCAGTGCTAGACTAGCGGGGGTCCACGAGCAGTACTTC,CSARLAGVHEQYF
-,TRBV20-1,-,TRBJ1-1,TGCAGTGCCCCAAGCCGGCTAAGGGACACTGAAGCTTTCTTT,CSAPSRLRDTEAFF
-,TRBV7-2,TRBD1,TRBJ1-5,TGTGCCAGCAGCATATACAGGGGAGCAGTGTTAAGCAATCAGCCCCAGCATTTT,CASSIYRGAVLSNQPQHF
-,TRBV29-1,-,TRBJ2-3,TGCAGCGTTGATGGCGGGGTCGCAGATACGCAGTATTTT,CSVDGGVADTQYF
-,TRBV11-3,TRBD1,TRBJ2-5,TGTGCCAGCAGCCGACAACAGGGGGAGACCCAGTACTTC,CASSRQQGETQYF
once,TRBV10-3,-,TRBJ2-7,TGTGCCATCAGGGAAACAGGGTCCTACGAGCAGTACTTC,CAIRETGSYEQYF
-,TRBV12-3/TRBV12-4,-,TRBJ1-5,TGTGCCAGCAGTTACGATCAACCCCAGCATTTT,CASSYDQPQHF
-,TRBV7-3,-,TRBJ2-3,TGTGCCAGCAGCTCCCAGGGGATTGGCACAGATACGCAGTATTTT,CASSSQGIGTDTQYF
-,TRBV20-1,-,TRBJ2-3,TGCAGTGCTAGAAAAGTAGTAAGCACAGATACGCAGTATTTT,CSARKVVSTDTQYF
-,TRBV7-9,TRBD2,TRBJ2-3,TGTGCCAGCAGCCCGACTAGCGGGGGCGGCACAGGTACGCAGTATTTT,CASSPTSGGGTGTQYF
-,TRBV27,TRBD1,TRBJ1-1,TGTGCCAGCAGTCTAGCCCCCGGGACAGGGACCCCAGCTTTCTTT,CASSLAPGTGTPAFF
-,TRBV25-1,-,TRBJ1-2,TGTGCCAGCAGTGCTCGGGAGGGTCTGATTGACTACACCTTC,CASSAREGLIDYTF
-,TRBV18,TRBD1,TRBJ2-1,TGTGCCAGCTCACGGGGACAGGGGGTTATCGATGAGCAGTTCTTC,CASSRGQGVIDEQFF
-,TRBV7-2,-,TRBJ1-5,TGTGCCAGCAGCTTGACCGATACGTACGGTCAGCCCCAGCATTTT,CASSLTDTYGQPQHF
-,TRBV29-1,TRBD1,TRBJ1-1,TGCAGCGTTCGACAGGGAATGAACACTGAAGCTTTCTTT,CSVRQGMNTEAFF
-,TRBV12-3/TRBV12-4,TRBD2,TRBJ2-5,TGTGCCAGCAGTTCTCTAGCGGGGGGCCGGGAGACCCAGTACTTC,CASSSLAGGRETQYF
-,TRBV7-8,-,TRBJ1-1,TGTGCCAGCAGCCGCACCCGAAACACTGAAGCTTTCTTT,CASSRTRNTEAFF
-,TRBV28,-,TRBJ2-3,TGTGCCAGCAGGGACACTGACACAGATACGCAGTATTTT,CASRDTDTDTQYF
once,TRBV29-1,-,TRBJ1-2,TGCAGCGTCGCCATTGACGGCTACACCTTC,CSVAIDGYTF
-,TRBV28,TRBD1,TRBJ1-1,TGTGCCAGCACCACCGCCGGGACAGGGAGGACTGAAGCTTTCTTT,CASTTAGTGRTEAFF
-,TRBV30,TRBD2,TRBJ2-5,TGTGCCTGGAGATCGCGGGGGGGGCCCCAAGAGACCCAGTACTTC,CAWRSRGGPQETQYF
once,TRBV18,-,TRBJ1-2,TGTGCCAGCTCACCATCACAAGCTGATGGCTACACCTTC,CASSPSQADGYTF
-,TRBV11-2,-,TRBJ2-2,TGTGCCAGCAGCTCGTTGGGGAAGGCTGGCGGGGAGCTGTTTTTT,CASSSLGKAGGELFF
-,TRBV9,-,TRBJ1-4,TGTGCCAGCAGCCCCCTGTCCTCAACTAATGAAAAACTGTTTTTT,CASSPLSSTNEKLFF